The T cell receptor (beta chain) under discussion was sequenced for a study of vaccination and CD4 T cells after COVID-19. For this clonotype: Its matching antigen is unknown.

Sequencing of the DNA from cultured CD4+ T cells was carried out with the Oncomine TCR Beta short-read assay. One entry per CDR3 protein, called by TCRdb with MiXCR from the PCR reads. This table has nearly 15,000 distinct CDR3 sequences, roughly 80% appearing once. Treatment reported: approximately 11-day PBMC culture with coronavirus spike peptide pools or control peptides (ViraFEST assay). Germline CDR1 is MNHNS and CDR2 is SASEGT. This CDR3 is built from 14 residues. The V gene end was trimmed by 5 bases and the J gene end by 4 bases; junction bases not matched to a gene: 7. V usage is TRBV6-1 and J usage is TRBJ1-2; 7 bases map to TRBD1. This material consisted of CD4+ T cells from blood, cultured in vitro, taken after SARS-CoV-2 vaccination. This receptor was taken from a human donor who received a COVID-19 vaccine. The CDR3 DNA reads TGTGCCAGCAGTACCTTGGACAGGACCTATGGCTACACCTTC. It encodes CASSTLDRTYGYTF.